This TCR beta chain was recovered during a study of blood T cell repertoires in COVID-19. Original methodology: Reference gene primer amplification gave estimated nucleated cell counts. Method: immunoSEQ multiplex PCR; TCRdb's copy keeps in-frame clones and lacks some. V, J and clone size derive from that table, while D and trimming were established from the DNA sequence. The sample records 100,000 to 150,000 clones, about nine tenths being singletons. CDR3 size: 14 residues. V lost 4 bases, J lost 6 bases, and 7 bases stayed unmatched. The germline gives CDR1 SGDLS, CDR2 YYNGEE. Material: peripheral blood. This chain connects TRBV9 to TRBJ2-1; 7 bases line up with TRBD2. This sequence originates from a man aged 45 to 65 with acute or convalescent COVID-19. The CDR3 loop reads CASSTRDYSNEQFF. CDR3 nucleotide sequence: TGTGCCAGCAGCACCCGGGACTATTCCAATGAGCAGTTCTTC.